This entry features one T cell receptor beta chain sequence. Its cognate antigen is unknown. Germline V gives CDR1 MNHEY, CDR2 SVGAGI. There are 15 residues in the CDR3. V dropped 1 base and J dropped 6 bases, with 12 bases sitting between them. The data belong to a study of OX40 agonist ivuxolimab in advanced cancers. Study at large: Ivuxolimab was delivered to patients intravenously every 2 weeks at doses spanning 0.01 to 10 mg/kg. Cancers in dose escalation were hepatocellular, melanoma, renal cell and head and neck.

Sequencing used immunoSEQ multiplex PCR; TCRdb keeps in-frame clones, though not all of them. Of fewer than 55,000 clones listed, 80% to 90% are singletons. At baseline, cycle 4 day 1, and cycle 7 day 1, blood was sampled. Study-level points and caveats: Individuals who were partial responders at 0.1-3.0 mg/kg had clonal expansion that ranked among the lowest.

Sample: CD4+ or CD8+ T cells sorted from blood, taken in a trial of the OX40 agonist ivuxolimab. The receptor was derived from an adult with an advanced solid tumor such as melanoma, head and neck, liver or kidney cancer. The chain joins TRBV6-5 to TRBJ1-4, with TRBD1 as a possible D gene (6 bases). CDR3 region: CASSYFGGLDEKLFF. The CDR3, as DNA: TGTGCCAGCAGTTACTTTGGGGGGCTAGATGAAAAACTGTTTTTT.